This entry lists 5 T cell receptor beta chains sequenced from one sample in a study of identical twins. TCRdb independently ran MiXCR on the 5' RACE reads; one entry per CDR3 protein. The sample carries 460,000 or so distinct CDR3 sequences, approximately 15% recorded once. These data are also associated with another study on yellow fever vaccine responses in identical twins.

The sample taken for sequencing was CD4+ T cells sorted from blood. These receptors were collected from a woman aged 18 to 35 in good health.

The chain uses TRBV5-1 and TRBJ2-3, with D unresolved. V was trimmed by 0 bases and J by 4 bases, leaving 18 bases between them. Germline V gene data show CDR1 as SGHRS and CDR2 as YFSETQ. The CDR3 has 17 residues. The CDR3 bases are TGCGCCAGCAGCTTGGCCCGCACAGTTACCACCCCAGATACGCAGTATTTT. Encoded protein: CASSLARTVTTPDTQYF.

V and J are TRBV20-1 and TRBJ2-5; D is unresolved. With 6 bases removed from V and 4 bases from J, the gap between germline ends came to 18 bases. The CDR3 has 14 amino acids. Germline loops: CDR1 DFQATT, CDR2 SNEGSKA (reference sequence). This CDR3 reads CSAPSGSVRETQYF. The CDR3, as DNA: TGCAGTGCCCCCTCGGGCTCCGTGAGAGAGACCCAGTACTTC.

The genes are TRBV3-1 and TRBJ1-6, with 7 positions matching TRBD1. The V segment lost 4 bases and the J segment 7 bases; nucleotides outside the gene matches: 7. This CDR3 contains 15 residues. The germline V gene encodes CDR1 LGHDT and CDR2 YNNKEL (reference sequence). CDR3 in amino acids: CASSRSGTVNSPLHF. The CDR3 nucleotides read TGTGCCAGCAGCCGGTCCGGGACAGTAAATTCACCCCTCCACTTT.

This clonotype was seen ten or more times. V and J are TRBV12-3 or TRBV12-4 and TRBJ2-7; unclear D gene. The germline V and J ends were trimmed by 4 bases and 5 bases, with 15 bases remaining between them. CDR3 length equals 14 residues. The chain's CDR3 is CASSSRALTDEQYF. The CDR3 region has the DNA TGTGCCAGCAGTTCCCGGGCTCTTACCGACGAGCAGTACTTC.

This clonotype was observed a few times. The CDR3 DNA follows: TGTGCCAGCAGTTTGACAGGGGGCGTGGGGGACGAGCAGTACTTC. Translation gives CASSLTGGVGDEQYF. V and J are TRBV12-3 or TRBV12-4 and TRBJ2-7, with 10 bases aligning to TRBD1. V was pared by 3 bases and J by 5 bases, with 7 bases of the junction left unmatched. The CDR3 runs 15 residues.